The present TCR beta chain was sequenced within a study of naive and memory T cell subsets. Findings and caveats of the study: RNA-based TCR counts may shift with T cell activation and differentiation. Gini index rose across naive, CM, EM and EMRA in CD4 and CD8.

The beta constant-region primer was an equimolar mix of two oligonucleotides covering TRBC1 and TRBC2. The ligated cDNA underwent four PCR rounds using SP2 and nested alpha and beta constant-region primers. MiXCR, applied by TCRdb to the UMI-ligation and nested PCR reads, yields one record per CDR3 protein. The top ten hold more than 0.8% of the sample, which has some 110,000 distinct CDR3 sequences, approximately 37% seen once. Germline CDR1 is DFQATT and CDR2 is SNEGSKA (reference sequence). The CDR3 runs 15 residues. Unmatched junction bases numbered 11, after V lost 2 bases and J lost 7 bases. This clonotype showed up just a few times. As yet, its antigen is unknown.

The receptor was derived from a human donor in good health. V usage is TRBV20-1 and J usage is TRBJ1-2; 9 bases align to TRBD1. Sample: central memory CD4+ T cells from blood. CDR3 coding DNA: TGCAGTGCTAGAAACGTACAGGGGGCGCGCAGTGGCTACACCTTC. This codes for CSARNVQGARSGYTF.